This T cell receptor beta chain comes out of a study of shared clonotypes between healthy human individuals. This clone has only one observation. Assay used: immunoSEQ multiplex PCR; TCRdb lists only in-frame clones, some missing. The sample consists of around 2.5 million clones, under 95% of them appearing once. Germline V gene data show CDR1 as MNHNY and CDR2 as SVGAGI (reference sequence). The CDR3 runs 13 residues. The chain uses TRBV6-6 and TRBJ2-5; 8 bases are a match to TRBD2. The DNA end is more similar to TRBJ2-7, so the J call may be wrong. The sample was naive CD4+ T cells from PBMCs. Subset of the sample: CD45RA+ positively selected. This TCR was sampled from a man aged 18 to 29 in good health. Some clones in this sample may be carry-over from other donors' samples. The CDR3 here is CASSYSGTYEQYF. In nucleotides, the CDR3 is TGTGCCAGCAGTTATAGCGGGACCTACGAGCAGTACTTC.